Below, 22 T cell receptor beta chains from the same sample are listed, as sequenced in a study of blood T cell repertoires in COVID-19. Sequencing used immunoSEQ multiplex PCR; TCRdb keeps in-frame clones, though not all of them. The table has approximately 260,000 clones, roughly 90% seen once. Sequenced sample: PBMCs or T cells enriched from blood (not recorded which). These receptors came from an older woman who had recovered from COVID-19.

The chain uses TRBV4-1 and TRBJ2-1; tentatively, D is TRBD1 (6 bases). The CDR3 runs 13 residues. Trimming stripped 3 bases from V and 6 bases from J, with 9 bases between. Germline values: CDR1 MGHRA, CDR2 YSYEKL. CDR3 amino acids: CASSHKGGNEQFF. CDR3 DNA sequence: TGCGCCAGCAGCCATAAAGGGGGCAATGAGCAGTTCTTC.

V and J are TRBV11-2 and TRBJ1-1; 8 nucleotides line up with TRBD1. CDR1 is SGHAT, CDR2 FQNNGV, per germline. Trimming cost V 4 bases and J 2 bases; bases outside gene matches: 3. This CDR3 is built from 14 residues. CDR3 loop: CASSSQGGNTEAFF. CDR3 coding DNA: TGTGCCAGCAGCTCACAGGGGGGTAACACTGAAGCTTTCTTT.

V and J are TRBV5-1 and TRBJ2-2, with 7 bases lining up with TRBD1. The germline gives CDR1 SGHRS, CDR2 YFSETQ. This CDR3 has 16 residues. V lost 0 bases, J lost 0 bases, and 2 bases stayed unmatched. CDR3 bases: TGCGCCAGCAGCTTGGCCGGGACAGCGAACACCGGGGAGCTGTTTTTT. Protein product: CASSLAGTANTGELFF.

The gene calls are TRBV19 and TRBJ2-3, with TRBD1 identical over 11 bases. CDR1 is LNHDA, CDR2 SQIVND, per germline (reference sequence). The CDR3 totals 15 residues. Trimming at V came to 10 bases and at J to 3 bases, leaving 9 bases not matched to a gene. CDR3 DNA sequence: TGTGCCACCACGGACAGGGGGCACCGGACAGATACGCAGTATTTT. Translating it yields CATTDRGHRTDTQYF.

This chain joins TRBV9 and TRBJ1-5; TRBD1 is a possible D gene (5 bases). This CDR3 contains 15 residues. The ends were cut back, 4 bases at V and 7 bases at J, with 18 bases in the middle. Looked up from germline, CDR1 is SGDLS and CDR2 is YYNGEE. This chain's CDR3 is CASSPSGGLGQPQHF. CDR3 nucleotides: TGTGCCAGCAGCCCCAGCGGGGGTCTAGGGCAGCCCCAGCATTTT.

V usage is TRBV24-1 and J usage is TRBJ1-1; D call uncertain. Trimming took off 6 bases at V and 3 bases at J, with 7 bases between the two ends. Germline V gene sequence: CDR1 KGHDR, CDR2 SFDVKD. This CDR3 has 12 residues. CDR3 bases: TGTGCCACCAGTAATCAGGACACTGAAGCTTTCTTT. This encodes CATSNQDTEAFF.

The genes are TRBV5-8 and TRBJ1-2, with 10 positions matching TRBD1. The CDR3 runs to 15 residues. Unmatched junction bases numbered 8, after V lost 4 bases and J lost 5 bases. Germline lookup yields CDR1 SGHTS and CDR2 YDEGEE. CDR3 nucleotide sequence: TGTGCCAGCAGCCTTACCGGGACAGGGGTATATGGCTACACCTTC. This codes for CASSLTGTGVYGYTF.

The chain couples TRBV19 to TRBJ2-5; 7 nucleotides agree with TRBD1. This CDR3 comprises 15 residues. CDR1 is LNHDA and CDR2 is SQIVND in the germline V gene (reference sequence). J gave up 5 bases and V 4 bases, and 10 bases lay outside the gene matches. The CDR3 reads CASSKTGIPEETQYF. In DNA, the CDR3 is TGTGCCAGTAGTAAGACAGGGATCCCTGAGGAGACCCAGTACTTC.

The chain recombines TRBV5-1 with TRBJ2-7; D not certain. The germline V gene has CDR1 SGHRS and CDR2 YFSETQ. Trimming cost V 0 bases and J 2 bases, with 12 bases left between them. CDR3 length equals 15 residues. CDR3 loop: CASSLGARSTYEQYF. For the CDR3, the DNA is TGCGCCAGCAGCTTGGGGGCCCGATCGACCTACGAGCAGTACTTC. Supplemented by reference TRBV5-1 and TRBJ2-7, the full variable domain reads KAGVTQTPRYLIKTRGQQVTLSCSPISGHRSVSWYQQTPGQGLQFLFEYFSETQRNKGNFPGRFSGRQFSNSRSEMNVSTLELGDSALYLCASSLGARSTYEQYFGPGTRLTVT.

For the CDR3, the DNA is TGCGCCAGCAGCTCCCAACATAGCGGGAGTCGCGAGACCCAGTACTTC. This encodes CASSSQHSGSRETQYF. The gene calls are TRBV5-1 and TRBJ2-5, with TRBD2 matching 9 bases. Germline trimming cut 3 bases from V and 5 bases from J; bases unmatched to any gene: 11. The CDR3 has 16 amino acids. Germline-derived CDR1 and CDR2 are SGHRS and YFSETQ.

The CDR3 sequence is CASSWTGPNTEAFF. DNA for the CDR3: TGTGCCAGCAGTTGGACAGGGCCAAACACTGAAGCTTTCTTT. The chain combines TRBV6-5 with TRBJ1-1, with TRBD1 matching 8 bases. This CDR3 has 14 residues. Germline assignment: CDR1 MNHEY and CDR2 SVGAGI. With 4 bases clipped from V and 2 bases from J, the junction kept 3 bases outside the gene matches.

The rearrangement joins TRBV10-1 to TRBJ1-2; unclear D gene. Looked up from germline, CDR1 is WNHNN and CDR2 is SYGVQD (reference sequence). There are 13 residues in the CDR3. Deletions cut 3 bases from V and 7 bases from J, with 12 bases between. The DNA for the CDR3 is TGCGCCAGCAGTGAAGTGAGGTCCGGTGGCTACACCTTC. Its translation: CASSEVRSGGYTF.

The chain links TRBV5-4 to TRBJ1-2; 12 nucleotides align to TRBD1. The V and J ends lost 7 bases and 4 bases, in that order; junction bases with no gene match: 11. Germline CDR1 reads SGHNT; CDR2 reads YYREEE (reference sequence). The CDR3 is 16 residues long. The CDR3 region has the DNA TGTGCCAGCGCCGGGACAGGGGGCCAGGGGGGCTATGGCTACACCTTC. Translating it yields CASAGTGGQGGYGYTF.

The chain has TRBV11-3 and TRBJ1-2, with no clear D. The CDR3 loop spans 14 amino acids. Germline lookup yields CDR1 SGHNT and CDR2 YENEEA. Trimming took off 2 bases at V and 2 bases at J, with 9 bases between the two ends. The CDR3 sequence is CASSLLSRNYGYTF. The CDR3 DNA reads TGTGCCAGCAGCTTATTGTCCAGAAACTATGGCTACACCTTC.

This clone was recorded once. The rearrangement links TRBV5-1 to TRBJ2-7, with D maybe TRBD2 (7 bases). The CDR3 is made up of 13 amino acids. Trimming cost V 4 bases and J 11 bases, with 19 bases left between them. The germline CDR1 and CDR2 sequences are SGHRS and YFSETQ. The CDR3 DNA reads as TGCGCCAGCAGCATAGGGGGGGACCCGACGGAGTACTTC. It yields the protein CASSIGGDPTEYF.

The rearrangement links TRBV24-1 to TRBJ1-1; possibly TRBD1 for D (6 bases). The V gene lost 7 bases and the J gene lost 6 bases, with 26 bases spanning the gap. The CDR3 is 17 residues long. CDR1 is KGHDR and CDR2 is SFDVKD in the germline V gene. In DNA form, the CDR3 reads TGTGCCACCAGCTCCTTGTTCGAACAGGGTCCCATTCCTGAAGCTTTCTTT. Translation gives CATSSLFEQGPIPEAFF.

V is TRBV2 and J is TRBJ1-2; no reliable D call. Trimming took off 2 bases at V and 5 bases at J, with 9 bases between the two ends. Germline V gene lookup returns CDR1 SNHLY and CDR2 FYNNEI. There are 13 residues in the CDR3. The CDR3 DNA reads TGTGCCAGCAGTGAATATGGGAGGTATGGCTACACCTTC. Its protein is CASSEYGRYGYTF.

V gene TRBV6-5 combines with J gene TRBJ1-1; D is perhaps TRBD1 (5 bases). CDR1 and CDR2 (germline): MNHEY, SVGAGI. Trimming shortened V by 6 bases and J by 4 bases, and 15 bases separated the two germline ends. This CDR3 region has 14 residues. The CDR3 loop is CASSIQAMGTEAFF. In nucleotides, the CDR3 is TGTGCCAGCAGCATACAGGCTATGGGCACTGAAGCTTTCTTT.

The chain is built from TRBV27 and TRBJ1-4, with 9 bases that match TRBD1. V gave up 5 bases and J gave up 9 bases; unmatched junction bases: 10. Germline V lookup: CDR1 MNHEY, CDR2 SMNVEV (reference sequence). There are 15 residues in the CDR3. The DNA of the CDR3 is TGTGCCAGCAGTAAGGGGACAGGGAACGGCCAAAAACTGTTTTTT. This gives the protein CASSKGTGNGQKLFF.

This sequence joins TRBV7-9 and TRBJ1-5; 7 bases are a match to TRBD1. Trimming cost V 1 base and J 4 bases; bases outside gene matches: 7. CDR3 size: 16 residues. From germline, CDR1 is SEHNR and CDR2 FQNEAQ (reference sequence). The CDR3 DNA is TGTGCCAGCAGCTTAGAGAGGGTACAGGGGAATCAGCCCCAGCATTTT. Translating gives CASSLERVQGNQPQHF. Full variable domain (rest looked up from reference TRBV7-9 and TRBJ1-5): DTGVSQNPRHKITKRGQNVTFRCDPISEHNRLYWYRQTLGQGPEFLTYFQNEAQLEKSRLLSDRFSAERPKGSFSTLEIQRTEQGDSAMYLCASSLERVQGNQPQHFGDGTRLSIL.

This clone was seen repeatedly, ten times or more. The rearrangement joins TRBV20-1 to TRBJ1-1; D ambiguous. From germline, CDR1 is DFQATT and CDR2 SNEGSKA (reference sequence). The germline V and J ends were trimmed by 2 bases and 11 bases, with 12 bases remaining between them. CDR3 size: 11 residues. The CDR3 DNA reads as TGCAGTGCTAGATCCACCCTGGAGGCTTTCTTT. As protein: CSARSTLEAFF.

V gene TRBV29-1 combines with J gene TRBJ1-2; D gene uncertain. The ends were cut back, 5 bases at V and 3 bases at J, with 13 bases in the middle. This CDR3 comprises 13 residues. Germline CDR1 is SQVTM and CDR2 is ANQGSEA. CDR3 coding DNA: TGCAGCGTTATGGGCGGCGGGGACTATGGCTACACCTTC. As protein: CSVMGGGDYGYTF. The full variable domain, its missing parts supplied by reference TRBV29-1 and TRBJ1-2, is SAVISQKPSRDICQRGTSLTIQCQVDSQVTMMFWYRQQPGQSLTLIATANQGSEATYESGFVIDKFPISRPNLTFSTLTVSNMSPEDSSIYLCSVMGGGDYGYTFGSGTRLTVV.